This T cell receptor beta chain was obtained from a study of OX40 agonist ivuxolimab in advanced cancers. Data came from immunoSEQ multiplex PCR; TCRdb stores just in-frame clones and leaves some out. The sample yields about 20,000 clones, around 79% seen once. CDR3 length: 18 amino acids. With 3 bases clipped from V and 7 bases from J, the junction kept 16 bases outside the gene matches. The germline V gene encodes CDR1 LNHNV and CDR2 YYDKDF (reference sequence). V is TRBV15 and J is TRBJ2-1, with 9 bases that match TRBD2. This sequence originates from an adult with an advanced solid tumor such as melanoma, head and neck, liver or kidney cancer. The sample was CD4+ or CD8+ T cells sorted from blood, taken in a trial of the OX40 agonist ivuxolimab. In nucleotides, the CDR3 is TGTGCCACCAGCAGTTCCGCCACCGGGACTAGCTTGGTGAATGAGCAGTTCTTC. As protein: CATSSSATGTSLVNEQFF. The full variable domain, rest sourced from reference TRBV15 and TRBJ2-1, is DAMVIQNPRYQVTQFGKPVTLSCSQTLNHNVMYWYQQKSSQAPKLLFHYYDKDFNNEADTPDNFQSRRPNTSFCFLDIRSPGLGDTAMYLCATSSSATGTSLVNEQFFGPGTRLTVL.